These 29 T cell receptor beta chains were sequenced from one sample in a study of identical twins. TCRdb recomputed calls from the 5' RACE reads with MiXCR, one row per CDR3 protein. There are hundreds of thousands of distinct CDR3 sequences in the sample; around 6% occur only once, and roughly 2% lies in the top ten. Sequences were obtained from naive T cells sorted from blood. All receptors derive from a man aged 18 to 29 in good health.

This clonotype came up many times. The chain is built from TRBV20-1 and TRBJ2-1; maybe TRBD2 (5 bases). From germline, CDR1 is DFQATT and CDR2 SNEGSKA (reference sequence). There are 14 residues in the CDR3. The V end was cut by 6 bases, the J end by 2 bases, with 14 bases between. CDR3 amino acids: CSATWTYPYNEQFF. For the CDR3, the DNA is TGCAGTGCGACCTGGACTTACCCCTACAATGAGCAGTTCTTC.

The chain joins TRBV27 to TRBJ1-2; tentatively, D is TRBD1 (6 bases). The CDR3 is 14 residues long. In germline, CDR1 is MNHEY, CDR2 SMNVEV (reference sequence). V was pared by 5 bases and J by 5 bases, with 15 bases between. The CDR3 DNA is TGTGCCAGCAGTCCCCAGGACAGCCCATATGGCTACACCTTC. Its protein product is CASSPQDSPYGYTF.

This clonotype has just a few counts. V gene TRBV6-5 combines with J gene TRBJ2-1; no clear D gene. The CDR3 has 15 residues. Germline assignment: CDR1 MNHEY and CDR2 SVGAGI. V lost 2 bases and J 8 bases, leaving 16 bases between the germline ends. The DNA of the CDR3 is TGTGCCAGCAGTTACAGTCCAGGCCCGGGCGATGAGCAGTTCTTC. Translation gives CASSYSPGPGDEQFF.

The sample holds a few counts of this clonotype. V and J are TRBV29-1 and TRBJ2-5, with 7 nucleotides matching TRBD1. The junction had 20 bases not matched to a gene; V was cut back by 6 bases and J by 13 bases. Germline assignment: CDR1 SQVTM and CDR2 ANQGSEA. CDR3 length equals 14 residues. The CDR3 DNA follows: TGCAGCGTGGAAACAGGGGTCCAGCGACACCCCCCGTACTTC. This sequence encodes CSVETGVQRHPPYF.

The CDR3, as DNA: TGTGCCAGCAGCCGGGCAAACAGGGTTGACCCTTCCTACGAGCAGTACTTC. The encoded protein is CASSRANRVDPSYEQYF. V gene TRBV3-1 combines with J gene TRBJ2-7, with D perhaps TRBD1 (6 bases). The CDR3 runs 17 residues. V was cut by 4 bases and J by 1 base, with 20 bases left in between. Per germline, CDR1 LGHDT and CDR2 YNNKEL (reference sequence).

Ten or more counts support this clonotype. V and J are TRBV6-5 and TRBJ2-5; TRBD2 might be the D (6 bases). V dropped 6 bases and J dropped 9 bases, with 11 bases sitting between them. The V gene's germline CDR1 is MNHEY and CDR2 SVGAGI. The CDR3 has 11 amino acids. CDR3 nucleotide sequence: TGTGCCAGCAGCTTCGGGGAGGCCCAGTACTTC. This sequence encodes CASSFGEAQYF.

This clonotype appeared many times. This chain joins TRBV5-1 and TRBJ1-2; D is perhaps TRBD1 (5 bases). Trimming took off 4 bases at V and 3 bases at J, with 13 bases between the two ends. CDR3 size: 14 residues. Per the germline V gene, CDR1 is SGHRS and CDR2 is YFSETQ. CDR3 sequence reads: CASSRDGEHYGYTF. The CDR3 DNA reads TGCGCCAGCAGCCGGGACGGAGAACACTATGGCTACACCTTC. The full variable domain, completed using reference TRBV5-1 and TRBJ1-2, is KAGVTQTPRYLIKTRGQQVTLSCSPISGHRSVSWYQQTPGQGLQFLFEYFSETQRNKGNFPGRFSGRQFSNSRSEMNVSTLELGDSALYLCASSRDGEHYGYTFGSGTRLTVV.

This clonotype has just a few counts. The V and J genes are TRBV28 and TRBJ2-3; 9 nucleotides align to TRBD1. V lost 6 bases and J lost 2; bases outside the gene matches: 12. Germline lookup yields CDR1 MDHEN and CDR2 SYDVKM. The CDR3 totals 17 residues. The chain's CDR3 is CASSPLAGQGITDTQYF. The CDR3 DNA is TGTGCCAGCAGCCCATTGGCAGGACAGGGGATCACAGATACGCAGTATTTT.

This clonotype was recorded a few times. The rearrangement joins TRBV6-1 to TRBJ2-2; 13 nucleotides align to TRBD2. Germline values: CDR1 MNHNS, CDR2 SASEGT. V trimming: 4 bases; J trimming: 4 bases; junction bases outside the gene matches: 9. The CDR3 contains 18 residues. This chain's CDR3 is CASSAGLAGRGGTGELFF. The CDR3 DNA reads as TGTGCCAGCAGTGCGGGACTAGCGGGACGAGGGGGCACCGGGGAGCTGTTTTTT.

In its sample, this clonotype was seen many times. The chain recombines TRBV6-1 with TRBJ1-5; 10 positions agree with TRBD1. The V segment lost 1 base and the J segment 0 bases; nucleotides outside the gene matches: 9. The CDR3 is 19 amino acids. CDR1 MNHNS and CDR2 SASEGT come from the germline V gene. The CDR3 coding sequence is TGTGCCAGCAGTGAAGAATGGGGGACAGGGGATTATAGCAATCAGCCCCAGCATTTT. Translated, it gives CASSEEWGTGDYSNQPQHF.

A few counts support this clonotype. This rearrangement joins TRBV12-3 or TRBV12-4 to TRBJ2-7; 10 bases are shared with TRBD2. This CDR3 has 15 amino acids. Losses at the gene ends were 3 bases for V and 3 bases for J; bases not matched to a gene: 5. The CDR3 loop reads CASSFEAGGFYEQYV. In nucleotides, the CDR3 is TGTGCCAGCAGTTTCGAAGCGGGAGGGTTCTACGAGCAGTACGTC.

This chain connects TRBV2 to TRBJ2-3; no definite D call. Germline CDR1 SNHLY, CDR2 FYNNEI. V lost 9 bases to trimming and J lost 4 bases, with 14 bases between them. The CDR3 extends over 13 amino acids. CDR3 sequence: CASVETEADTQYF. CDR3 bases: TGTGCCAGTGTTGAAACAGAGGCAGATACGCAGTATTTT.

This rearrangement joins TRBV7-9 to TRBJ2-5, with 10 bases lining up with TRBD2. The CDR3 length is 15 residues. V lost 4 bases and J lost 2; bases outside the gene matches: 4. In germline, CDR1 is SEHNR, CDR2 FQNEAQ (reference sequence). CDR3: CASSSGLAAQETQYF. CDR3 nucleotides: TGTGCCAGCAGCTCTGGACTAGCGGCACAAGAGACCCAGTACTTC.

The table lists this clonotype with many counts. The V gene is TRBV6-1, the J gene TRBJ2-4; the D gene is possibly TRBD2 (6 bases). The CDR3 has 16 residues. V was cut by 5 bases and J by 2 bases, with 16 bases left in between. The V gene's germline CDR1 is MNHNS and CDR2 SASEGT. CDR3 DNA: TGTGCCAGCAGTCATCATTTACGGGGGACCAAAAACATTCAGTACTTC. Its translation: CASSHHLRGTKNIQYF.

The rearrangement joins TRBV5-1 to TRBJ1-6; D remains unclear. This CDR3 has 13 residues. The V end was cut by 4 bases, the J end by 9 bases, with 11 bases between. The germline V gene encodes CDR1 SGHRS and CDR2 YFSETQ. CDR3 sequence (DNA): TGCGCCAGCAGCACCGCTACAGCTTCACCCCTCCACTTT. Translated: CASSTATASPLHF.

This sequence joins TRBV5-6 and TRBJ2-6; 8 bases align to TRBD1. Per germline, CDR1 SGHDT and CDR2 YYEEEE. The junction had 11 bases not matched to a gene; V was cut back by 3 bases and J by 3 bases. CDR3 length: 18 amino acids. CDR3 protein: CASSYSPTGARGANVLTF. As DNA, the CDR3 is TGTGCCAGCAGCTATTCGCCGACAGGGGCCCGTGGGGCCAACGTCCTGACTTTC.

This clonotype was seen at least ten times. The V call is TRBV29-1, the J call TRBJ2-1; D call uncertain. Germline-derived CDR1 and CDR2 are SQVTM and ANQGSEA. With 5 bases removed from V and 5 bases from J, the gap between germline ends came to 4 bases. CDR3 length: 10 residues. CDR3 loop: CSVIDNEQFF. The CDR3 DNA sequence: TGCAGCGTTATAGACAATGAGCAGTTCTTC.

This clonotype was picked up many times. Here the CDR3 DNA reads TGTGCCAGCAGCGTGAGGACGGGAGCCTACGAGCAGTACTTC. Its protein is CASSVRTGAYEQYF. The rearrangement links TRBV6-1 to TRBJ2-7, with D possibly being TRBD2 (6 bases). V gave up 6 bases and J gave up 2 bases, with 14 bases separating them. The CDR3 is made up of 14 amino acids. Germline lookup yields CDR1 MNHNS and CDR2 SASEGT.

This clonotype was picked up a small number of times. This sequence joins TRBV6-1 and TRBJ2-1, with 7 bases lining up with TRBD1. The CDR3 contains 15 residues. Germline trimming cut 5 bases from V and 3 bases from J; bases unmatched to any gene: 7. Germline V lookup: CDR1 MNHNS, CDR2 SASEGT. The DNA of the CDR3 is TGTGCCAGCAGTCAACAGGGGATTAGCTACAATGAGCAGTTCTTC. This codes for CASSQQGISYNEQFF.

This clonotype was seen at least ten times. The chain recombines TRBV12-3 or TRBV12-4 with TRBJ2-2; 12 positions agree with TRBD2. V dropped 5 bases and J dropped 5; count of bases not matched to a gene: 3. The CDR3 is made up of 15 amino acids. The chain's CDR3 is CASSRTSGTTGELFF. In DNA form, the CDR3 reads TGTGCCAGCAGTCGGACTAGCGGGACTACCGGGGAGCTGTTTTTT.

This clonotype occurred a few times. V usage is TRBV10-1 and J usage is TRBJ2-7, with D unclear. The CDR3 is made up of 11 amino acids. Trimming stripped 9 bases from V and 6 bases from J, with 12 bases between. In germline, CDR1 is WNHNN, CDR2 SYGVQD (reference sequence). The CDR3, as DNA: TGCGCCAGTTTCCGTGTGGGCGAGCAGTACGTC. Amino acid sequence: CASFRVGEQYV.

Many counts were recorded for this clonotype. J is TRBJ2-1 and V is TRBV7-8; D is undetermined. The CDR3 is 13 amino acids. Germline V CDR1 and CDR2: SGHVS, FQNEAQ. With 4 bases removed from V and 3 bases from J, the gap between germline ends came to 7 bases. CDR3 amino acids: CASSSTGYNEQFF. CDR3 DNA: TGTGCCAGCAGCTCGACTGGCTACAATGAGCAGTTCTTC.

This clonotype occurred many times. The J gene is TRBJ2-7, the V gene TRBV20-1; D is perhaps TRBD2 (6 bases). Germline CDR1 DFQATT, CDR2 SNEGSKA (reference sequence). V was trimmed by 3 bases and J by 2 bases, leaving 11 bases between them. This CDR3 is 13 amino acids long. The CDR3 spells CSASVPGAYEQYF. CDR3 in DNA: TGCAGTGCTAGTGTTCCGGGAGCCTACGAGCAGTACTTC.

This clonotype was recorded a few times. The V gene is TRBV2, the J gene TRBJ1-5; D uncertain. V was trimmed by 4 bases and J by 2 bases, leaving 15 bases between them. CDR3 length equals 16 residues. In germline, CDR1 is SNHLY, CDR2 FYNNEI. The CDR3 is CASSGSTPWGNQPQHF. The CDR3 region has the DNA TGTGCCAGCAGTGGATCGACCCCCTGGGGCAATCAGCCCCAGCATTTT.

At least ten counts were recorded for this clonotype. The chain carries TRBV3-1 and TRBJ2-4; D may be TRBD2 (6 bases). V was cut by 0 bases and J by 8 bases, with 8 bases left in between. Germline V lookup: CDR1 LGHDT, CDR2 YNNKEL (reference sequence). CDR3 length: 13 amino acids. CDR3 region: CASSQDWGDIQYF. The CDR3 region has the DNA TGTGCCAGCAGCCAAGATTGGGGGGACATTCAGTACTTC.

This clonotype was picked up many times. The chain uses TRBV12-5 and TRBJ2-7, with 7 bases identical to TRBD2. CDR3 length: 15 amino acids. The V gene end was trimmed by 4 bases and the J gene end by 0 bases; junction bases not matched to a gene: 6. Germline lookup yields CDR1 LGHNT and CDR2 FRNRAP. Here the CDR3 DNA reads TGTGCTAGTGGTTGGGGTGGGGACTACTCCTACGAGCAGTACGTC. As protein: CASGWGGDYSYEQYV.

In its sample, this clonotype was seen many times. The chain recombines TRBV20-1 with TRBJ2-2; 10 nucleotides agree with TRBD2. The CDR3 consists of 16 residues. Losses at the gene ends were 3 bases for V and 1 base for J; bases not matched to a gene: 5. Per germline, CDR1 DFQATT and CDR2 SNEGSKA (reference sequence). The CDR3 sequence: CSASTSGMWNTGELFF. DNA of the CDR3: TGCAGTGCTAGTACTAGCGGGATGTGGAACACCGGGGAGCTGTTTTTT.

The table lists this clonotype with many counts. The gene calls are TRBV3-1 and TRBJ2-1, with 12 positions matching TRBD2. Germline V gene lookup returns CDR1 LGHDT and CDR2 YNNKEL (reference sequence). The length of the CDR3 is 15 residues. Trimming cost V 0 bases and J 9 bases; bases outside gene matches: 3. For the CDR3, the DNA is TGTGCCAGCAGCCAAGATTTGACTAGCGGGGGTGAGCAGTTCTTC. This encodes CASSQDLTSGGEQFF.

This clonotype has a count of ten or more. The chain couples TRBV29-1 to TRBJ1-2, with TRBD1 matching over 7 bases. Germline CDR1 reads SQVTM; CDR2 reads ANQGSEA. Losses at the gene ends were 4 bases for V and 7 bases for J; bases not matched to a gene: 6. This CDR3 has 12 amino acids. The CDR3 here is CSVGDRSGGYTF. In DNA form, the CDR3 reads TGCAGCGTTGGGGACAGAAGTGGTGGCTACACCTTC. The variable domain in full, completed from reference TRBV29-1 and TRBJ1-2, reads SAVISQKPSRDICQRGTSLTIQCQVDSQVTMMFWYRQQPGQSLTLIATANQGSEATYESGFVIDKFPISRPNLTFSTLTVSNMSPEDSSIYLCSVGDRSGGYTFGSGTRLTVV.